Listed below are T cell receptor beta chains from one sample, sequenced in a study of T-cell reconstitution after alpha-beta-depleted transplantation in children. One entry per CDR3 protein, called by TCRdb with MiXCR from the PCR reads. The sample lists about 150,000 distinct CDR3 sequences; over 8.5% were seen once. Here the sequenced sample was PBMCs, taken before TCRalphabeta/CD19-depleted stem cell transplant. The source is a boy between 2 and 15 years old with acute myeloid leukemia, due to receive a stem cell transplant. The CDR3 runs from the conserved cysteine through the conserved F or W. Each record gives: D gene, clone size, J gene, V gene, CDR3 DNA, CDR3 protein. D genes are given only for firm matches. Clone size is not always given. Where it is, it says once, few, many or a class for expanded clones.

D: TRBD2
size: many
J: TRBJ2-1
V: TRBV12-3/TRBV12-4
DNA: TGTGCCAGCAGCAATAGCGGGTCACAGTTCTTC
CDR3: CASSNSGSQFF

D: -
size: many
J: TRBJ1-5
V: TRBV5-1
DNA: TGCGCCAGCAGCTTAGAGGGTTTCCCACCCCAGCATTTT
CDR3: CASSLEGFPPQHF

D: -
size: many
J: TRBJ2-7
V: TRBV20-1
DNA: TGCAGTGCCGACAGTGGGAGCTCCTACGAGCAGTACTTC
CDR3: CSADSGSSYEQYF

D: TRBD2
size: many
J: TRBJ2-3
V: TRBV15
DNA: TGTGCCACCAGCAGAGATAACCTAGCGGGAACAGATACGCAGTATTTT
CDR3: CATSRDNLAGTDTQYF

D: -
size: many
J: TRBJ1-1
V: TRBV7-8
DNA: TGTGCCAGCAGCTTAGCCGGGACCGGGAAGTTAAACACTGAAGCTTTCTTT
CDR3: CASSLAGTGKLNTEAFF

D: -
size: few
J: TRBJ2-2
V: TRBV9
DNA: TGTGCCAGCAGCGTAGGGCCCGGGGGCGATGCCGGGGAGCTGTTTTTT
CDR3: CASSVGPGGDAGELFF

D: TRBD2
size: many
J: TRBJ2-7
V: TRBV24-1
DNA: TGTGCCACCAGTGGAGCGGGAGGGCCGACCTACGAGCAGTACTTC
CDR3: CATSGAGGPTYEQYF

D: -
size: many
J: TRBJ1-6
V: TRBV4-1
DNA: TGCGCCAGCAGCCAAGGGCCTTATAATTCACCCCTCCACTTT
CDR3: CASSQGPYNSPLHF

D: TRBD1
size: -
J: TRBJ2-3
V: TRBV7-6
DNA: TGTGCCAGCAGCTTAACCCGGGACAGGGTAGTAGATACGCAGTATTTT
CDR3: CASSLTRDRVVDTQYF

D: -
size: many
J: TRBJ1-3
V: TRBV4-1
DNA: TGCGCCAGCAGCCAAGATCCCTTCAACAGGGCTTCTGGAAACACCATATATTTT
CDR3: CASSQDPFNRASGNTIYF

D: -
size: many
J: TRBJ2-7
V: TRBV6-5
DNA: TGTGCCAGCAGTTCACCATTGGGTAACGAGCAGTACTTC
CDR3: CASSSPLGNEQYF

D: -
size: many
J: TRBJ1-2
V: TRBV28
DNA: TGTGCCAGCAGCGATACAGGGAACTATGGCTACACCTTC
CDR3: CASSDTGNYGYTF

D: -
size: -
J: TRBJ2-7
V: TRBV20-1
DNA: TGCAGTGCGCGGGGAGGGGGCGGTATCCAGTACTTC
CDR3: CSARGGGGIQYF

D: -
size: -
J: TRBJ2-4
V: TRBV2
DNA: TGTGCCAGCAGTGTGAGGTTGGTGGCGCTTACCAAAAACATTCAGTACTTC
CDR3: CASSVRLVALTKNIQYF

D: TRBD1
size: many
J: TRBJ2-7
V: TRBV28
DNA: TGTGCCAGCAGTTTATGGACCGAAACTACAGGGGAATCCGCTCTCGAGCAGTACTTC
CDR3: CASSLWTETTGESALEQYF

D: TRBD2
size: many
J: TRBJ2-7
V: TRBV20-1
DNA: TGCAGTGGCCTTGGACTAGGGAACTACGAGCAGTACTTC
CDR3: CSGLGLGNYEQYF

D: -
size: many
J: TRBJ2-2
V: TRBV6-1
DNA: TGTGCCAGCAGCCCCCTGAGGCGGGCGGGCACCGGGGAGCTGTTTTTT
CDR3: CASSPLRRAGTGELFF

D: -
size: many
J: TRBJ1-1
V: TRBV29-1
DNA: TGCAGCGCCGCCGGGGGAGGTATTACGAACACTGAAGCTTTCTTT
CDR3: CSAAGGGITNTEAFF

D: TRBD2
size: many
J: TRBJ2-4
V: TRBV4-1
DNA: TGCGCCAGCAGCCAGATCGGCCGCGGGAGGGCCGGAGGCAACATTCAGTACTTC
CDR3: CASSQIGRGRAGGNIQYF

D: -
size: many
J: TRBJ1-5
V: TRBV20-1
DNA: TGCAGTGCTGGGGGACAAACGTATCAGCCCCAGCATTTT
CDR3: CSAGGQTYQPQHF

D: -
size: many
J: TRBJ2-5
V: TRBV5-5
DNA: TGTGCCAGCAGACGGGGACCGGAAGGGGGCGCGGGACGGGAGACCCAGTACTTC
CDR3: CASRRGPEGGAGRETQYF

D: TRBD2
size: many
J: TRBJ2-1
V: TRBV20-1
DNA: TGCAGTGCACCTAGTCCGAGTCTAGCGGACTACAATGAGCAGTTCTTC
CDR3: CSAPSPSLADYNEQFF

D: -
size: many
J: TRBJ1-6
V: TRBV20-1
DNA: TGCAGTGCTAGCTACTTGGGGGAAACCCCCTTAGACCATTCACCCCTCCACTTT
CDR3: CSASYLGETPLDHSPLHF

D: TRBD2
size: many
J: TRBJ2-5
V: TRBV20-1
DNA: TGCAGTGCGAATCGGGAAGGACTAGCCCCTAGCTCTCAGTACTTC
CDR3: CSANREGLAPSSQYF

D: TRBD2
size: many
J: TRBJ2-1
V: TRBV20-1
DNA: TGCAGTGCTCCCCCCAGCGGGAGCTCCTACAATGAGCAGTTCTTC
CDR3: CSAPPSGSSYNEQFF

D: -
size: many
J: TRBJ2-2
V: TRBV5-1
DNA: TGCGCCAGCAGCCGTCAGCCGGGCACCGGGGAGCTGTTTTTT
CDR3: CASSRQPGTGELFF

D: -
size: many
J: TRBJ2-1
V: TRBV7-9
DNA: TGTGCCAGCAGTCAGACACGTGACAATGAGCAGTTCTTC
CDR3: CASSQTRDNEQFF

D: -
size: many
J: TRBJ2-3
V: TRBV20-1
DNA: TGTGGGCTTAGCGGTCATTTCACAGATACGCAGTATTTT
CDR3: CGLSGHFTDTQYF

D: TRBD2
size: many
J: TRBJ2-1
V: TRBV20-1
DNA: TGCAGTGCTGGGTCCGGGACTCCCAAGGGAGGGGAGCAGTTCTTC
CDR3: CSAGSGTPKGGEQFF

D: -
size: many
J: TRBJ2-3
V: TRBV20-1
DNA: TGCAGTGCTACAGGGGTCGATACGCAGTATTTT
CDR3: CSATGVDTQYF

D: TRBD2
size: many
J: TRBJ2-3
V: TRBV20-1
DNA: TGCAGTGCTTATCTAGCGGGAGGGAAAGCAGATACGCAGTATTTT
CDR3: CSAYLAGGKADTQYF

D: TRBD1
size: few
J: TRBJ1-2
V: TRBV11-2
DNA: TGTGCCAGCAGCTCGTCAGGGGGCTCTGGCTACACCTTC
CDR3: CASSSSGGSGYTF

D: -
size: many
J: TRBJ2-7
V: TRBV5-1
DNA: TGCGCCAGCAGCTCCTCGACAGGCCCCTACGAGCAGTACTTC
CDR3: CASSSSTGPYEQYF

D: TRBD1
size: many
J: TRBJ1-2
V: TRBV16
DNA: TGTGCCAGCAGCCCGGATTGGACAGGCGCCACTGGCTACACCTTC
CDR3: CASSPDWTGATGYTF

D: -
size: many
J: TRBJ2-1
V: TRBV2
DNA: TGTGCCAGCAGAGCCGGGACGGCCCGCGATGAGCAGTTCTTC
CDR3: CASRAGTARDEQFF

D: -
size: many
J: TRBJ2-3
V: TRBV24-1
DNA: TGTGCCACCAGTGCAGTCCAGGAAGTTAGCGGAAGAATCACAGATACGCAGTATTTT
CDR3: CATSAVQEVSGRITDTQYF

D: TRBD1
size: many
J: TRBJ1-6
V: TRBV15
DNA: TGTGCCACCAGCGGCACAGGGGATTCACCCCTCCACTTT
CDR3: CATSGTGDSPLHF

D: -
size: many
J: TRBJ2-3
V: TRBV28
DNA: TGTGCCAGCACCTGGGGGCGGGAGTCCGATACGCAGTATTTT
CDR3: CASTWGRESDTQYF

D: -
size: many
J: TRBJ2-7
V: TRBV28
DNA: TGTGCCAGCAGTGCGGGGACGGAAGCTTACGAGCAGTACTTC
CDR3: CASSAGTEAYEQYF

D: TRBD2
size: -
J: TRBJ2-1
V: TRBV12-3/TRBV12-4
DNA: TGTGCCAGCACCCTCAGCGGGGGGGCCGGTTGGGAGCAGTTCTTC
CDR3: CASTLSGGAGWEQFF

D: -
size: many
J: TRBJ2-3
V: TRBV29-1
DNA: TGCAGCGTTGCTTACGGTGGGGGCACAGATACGCAGTATTTT
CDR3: CSVAYGGGTDTQYF